The clone carrying this T cell receptor (beta chain) was counted only a few times. The antigen is undetermined. J was trimmed by 8 bases and V by 10 bases; bases with no gene match: 9. The CDR3 runs to 13 residues. CDR1 and CDR2 (germline): MNHNS, SASEGT. The data are from a study of cytomegalovirus exposure and HLA in healthy donors. Overall study findings and caveats: Further analysis, carried out later, found HLA-associated TCR beta chains more clonally expanded than equally common other chains. Prediction of most subjects' HLA-A and HLA-B alleles by TCR beta sequences was reportedly accurate. Differences between HLA loci emerged in a later analysis of TCR association rates, with DRB1 most and HLA-C fewest. In a later analysis, TCR beta V- and J-gene trimming showed a link to a missense DCLRE1C variant.

PCR employed 60 Vbeta and 13 Jbeta primers. TCRdb's table, derived via immunoSEQ multiplex PCR, lists solely in-frame clones and lacks some. The table lists 95,000 to 150,000 clones, 15% of them singletons. The receptor comes from a woman aged 18-35 years in good health and CMV-seronegative. What was sequenced was PBMCs. The rearrangement joins TRBV6-1 to TRBJ2-1; 9 nucleotides match TRBD2. CDR3 in DNA: TGTGCCACGGAGAGCGGGAGGTGGGATGAGCAGTTCTTC. Translation gives CATESGRWDEQFF.